These T cell receptor beta chains were read from a single sample in a study of spatial heterogeneity in lung cancer. TCRdb independently ran MiXCR on the 5' RACE reads; one entry per CDR3 protein. The sample lists over 8,500 distinct CDR3 sequences, around an eighth occurring once. The source material was lung tumor tissue, sampled at surgery. These receptors all stem from a male donor with early-stage non-small cell lung cancer. Each CDR3 is given with its conserved first and last residue. A D gene is named only where the DNA matches it firmly. Clone size, where shown, is once, few, many, or a class for clones that have expanded.

j_call: TRBJ2-3
clone_size: -
v_call: TRBV7-2
d_call: TRBD1
cdr3_aa: CASSLGQGASTDTQYF
cdr3_nt: TGTGCCAGCAGCTTAGGGCAGGGGGCTAGCACAGATACGCAATATTTT

j_call: TRBJ2-7
clone_size: -
v_call: TRBV6-5
d_call: TRBD2
cdr3_aa: CASSYGLADQGQYEQYF
cdr3_nt: TGTGCCAGCAGTTACGGACTAGCGGACCAAGGCCAATACGAGCAGTACTTC

j_call: TRBJ1-1
clone_size: -
v_call: TRBV7-2
d_call: -
cdr3_aa: CASSLGVTATEAFF
cdr3_nt: TGTGCCAGCAGCTTAGGAGTTACGGCCACTGAAGCTTTCTTT

j_call: TRBJ2-6
clone_size: many
v_call: TRBV4-2
d_call: -
cdr3_aa: CASSPTTVNSGANVLTF
cdr3_nt: TGTGCCAGCAGTCCTACAACAGTGAACTCTGGGGCCAACGTCCTGACTTTC

j_call: TRBJ2-1
clone_size: many
v_call: TRBV2
d_call: TRBD2
cdr3_aa: CANKREALDEQFF
cdr3_nt: TGTGCCAACAAGCGGGAGGCCTTAGATGAGCAGTTCTTC

j_call: TRBJ2-7
clone_size: medium-sized
v_call: TRBV6-2/TRBV6-3
d_call: TRBD2
cdr3_aa: CASSYLAGVTGEQYF
cdr3_nt: TGTGCCAGCAGTTACCTAGCGGGAGTAACTGGGGAGCAGTACTTC

j_call: TRBJ1-2
clone_size: -
v_call: TRBV28
d_call: -
cdr3_aa: CASSSSSGGAKNYGYTF
cdr3_nt: TGTGCCAGCAGTTCGTCTAGTGGAGGGGCCAAGAACTATGGCTACACCTTC

j_call: TRBJ2-2
clone_size: many
v_call: TRBV19
d_call: -
cdr3_aa: CASSSTLYTGELFF
cdr3_nt: TGTGCCAGTAGTTCCACTCTCTATACCGGGGAGCTGTTTTTT

j_call: TRBJ2-7
clone_size: many
v_call: TRBV20-1
d_call: TRBD1
cdr3_aa: CSANRLDRGNEQYF
cdr3_nt: TGCAGTGCCAACCGCTTGGACAGGGGTAACGAGCAGTACTTC

j_call: TRBJ2-2
clone_size: many
v_call: TRBV7-8
d_call: -
cdr3_aa: CAASPGRGTGELFF
cdr3_nt: TGTGCCGCCTCTCCCGGGAGAGGAACCGGGGAGCTGTTTTTT

j_call: TRBJ1-4
clone_size: -
v_call: TRBV6-5
d_call: -
cdr3_aa: CASSYSGAEKLFF
cdr3_nt: TGTGCCAGCAGTTACTCTGGAGCTGAAAAACTGTTTTTT

j_call: TRBJ2-2
clone_size: few
v_call: TRBV2
d_call: -
cdr3_aa: CASKNSGGAELFF
cdr3_nt: TGTGCCAGCAAAAATTCGGGGGGCGCAGAGCTGTTTTTT

j_call: TRBJ2-5
clone_size: medium-sized
v_call: TRBV6-1
d_call: -
cdr3_aa: CASRYRGLETQYF
cdr3_nt: TGTGCCAGCCGCTACCGAGGGTTAGAGACCCAGTACTTC

j_call: TRBJ2-7
clone_size: medium-sized
v_call: TRBV27
d_call: -
cdr3_aa: CASSSLAGYEQYF
cdr3_nt: TGTGCCAGCAGTTCCCTAGCCGGCTACGAGCAGTACTTC

j_call: TRBJ2-7
clone_size: many
v_call: TRBV11-3
d_call: -
cdr3_aa: CASSSGLKTTNEQYF
cdr3_nt: TGTGCCAGCAGCTCGGGACTGAAGACTACTAACGAGCAGTACTTC

j_call: TRBJ2-2
clone_size: many
v_call: TRBV6-5
d_call: TRBD2
cdr3_aa: CASSYSGTTNTGELFF
cdr3_nt: TGTGCCAGCAGTTACAGCGGGACCACGAACACCGGGGAGCTGTTTTTT

j_call: TRBJ2-1
clone_size: many
v_call: TRBV18
d_call: -
cdr3_aa: CASSLTPIGDSSYNEQFF
cdr3_nt: TGTGCCAGCTCACTTACCCCAATCGGGGATAGCTCCTACAATGAGCAGTTCTTC

j_call: TRBJ2-7
clone_size: many
v_call: TRBV12-5
d_call: TRBD1
cdr3_aa: CASGLQNPGQGEYEQYF
cdr3_nt: TGTGCTAGTGGTTTGCAAAACCCGGGACAGGGGGAGTACGAGCAGTACTTC

j_call: TRBJ2-4
clone_size: many
v_call: TRBV6-2/TRBV6-3
d_call: -
cdr3_aa: CASSSVGLAKNIQYF
cdr3_nt: TGTGCCAGCAGTTCCGTGGGGTTAGCCAAAAACATTCAGTACTTC

j_call: TRBJ2-7
clone_size: many
v_call: TRBV23-1
d_call: TRBD2
cdr3_aa: CASSERILAGGRSYEQYF
cdr3_nt: TGCGCCAGCAGTGAGAGAATCTTAGCGGGAGGCCGCTCCTACGAGCAGTACTTC

j_call: TRBJ1-6
clone_size: -
v_call: TRBV24-1
d_call: -
cdr3_aa: CATRLRGFPSEPLHF
cdr3_nt: TGTGCCACCAGGCTGAGAGGGTTCCCATCTGAACCCCTCCACTTT

j_call: TRBJ2-1
clone_size: -
v_call: TRBV12-3/TRBV12-4
d_call: -
cdr3_aa: CASRAAGSSYNEQFF
cdr3_nt: TGTGCCAGCAGAGCAGCGGGCTCCTCCTACAATGAGCAGTTCTTC

j_call: TRBJ2-1
clone_size: many
v_call: TRBV12-3/TRBV12-4
d_call: -
cdr3_aa: CASSPGSGLYNEQFF
cdr3_nt: TGTGCCAGCAGCCCCGGTAGCGGTCTCTACAATGAGCAGTTCTTC

j_call: TRBJ2-7
clone_size: many
v_call: TRBV29-1
d_call: -
cdr3_aa: CSVGAGQRPYEQYF
cdr3_nt: TGCAGCGTTGGGGCGGGACAGAGGCCCTACGAGCAGTACTTC

j_call: TRBJ1-2
clone_size: many
v_call: TRBV10-3
d_call: -
cdr3_aa: CAIRKTDTNYGYTF
cdr3_nt: TGTGCCATCAGGAAGACAGACACTAACTATGGCTACACCTTC

j_call: TRBJ2-3
clone_size: many
v_call: TRBV6-1
d_call: -
cdr3_aa: CASSEQVLGGQDTQYF
cdr3_nt: TGTGCCAGCAGTGAACAGGTATTGGGTGGTCAAGATACGCAGTATTTT

j_call: TRBJ2-2
clone_size: many
v_call: TRBV25-1
d_call: -
cdr3_aa: CASSAFSGELFF
cdr3_nt: TGTGCCAGCAGTGCTTTCAGCGGGGAGCTGTTTTTT

j_call: TRBJ2-3
clone_size: -
v_call: TRBV2
d_call: TRBD2
cdr3_aa: CASSGTSGAAIDTQYF
cdr3_nt: TGTGCCAGCAGTGGGACTAGCGGGGCCGCGATAGATACGCAGTATTTT

j_call: TRBJ2-3
clone_size: many
v_call: TRBV20-1
d_call: TRBD2
cdr3_aa: CSASRGLAGDTDTQYF
cdr3_nt: TGCAGTGCTTCCAGAGGACTAGCGGGAGACACAGATACGCAGTATTTT

j_call: TRBJ1-3
clone_size: once
v_call: TRBV4-2
d_call: -
cdr3_aa: CASSNTGRGNTIYF
cdr3_nt: TGTGCCAGCAGCAACACCGGACGGGGAAACACCATATATTTT

j_call: TRBJ1-2
clone_size: many
v_call: TRBV27
d_call: -
cdr3_aa: CASSPNTHNYGYTF
cdr3_nt: TGTGCCAGCAGTCCAAATACTCATAACTATGGCTACACCTTC

j_call: TRBJ1-5
clone_size: many
v_call: TRBV18
d_call: TRBD1
cdr3_aa: CASSTDRDQPQHF
cdr3_nt: TGTGCCAGCTCAACGGACAGGGATCAGCCCCAGCATTTT

j_call: TRBJ2-5
clone_size: many
v_call: TRBV3-1
d_call: -
cdr3_aa: CASTKSGQGFRETQYF
cdr3_nt: TGTGCCAGCACTAAATCCGGGCAGGGGTTTCGGGAGACCCAGTACTTC

j_call: TRBJ2-4
clone_size: -
v_call: TRBV25-1
d_call: -
cdr3_aa: CASLHLNIQYF
cdr3_nt: TGTGCCAGCCTTCACCTAAACATTCAGTACTTC

j_call: TRBJ2-1
clone_size: many
v_call: TRBV29-1
d_call: -
cdr3_aa: CSVVSKTNEQFF
cdr3_nt: TGCAGCGTTGTTTCGAAGACGAATGAGCAGTTCTTC

j_call: TRBJ1-4
clone_size: -
v_call: TRBV7-2
d_call: -
cdr3_aa: CASSFASEKLFF
cdr3_nt: TGTGCCAGCAGTTTTGCCTCGGAAAAACTGTTTTTT

j_call: TRBJ2-1
clone_size: medium-sized
v_call: TRBV28
d_call: TRBD2
cdr3_aa: CASSTHSGSRNEQFF
cdr3_nt: TGTGCCAGCAGTACCCATAGCGGGAGCCGCAATGAGCAGTTCTTC

j_call: TRBJ2-2
clone_size: many
v_call: TRBV5-1
d_call: TRBD2
cdr3_aa: CASSRTSGNTGELFF
cdr3_nt: TGCGCCAGCAGCCGGACTAGCGGGAACACCGGGGAGCTGTTTTTT

j_call: TRBJ2-2
clone_size: many
v_call: TRBV4-2
d_call: -
cdr3_aa: CASSQEWSESGELFF
cdr3_nt: TGTGCCAGCAGCCAAGAGTGGTCGGAGTCCGGGGAGCTGTTTTTT

j_call: TRBJ1-5
clone_size: -
v_call: TRBV6-2/TRBV6-3
d_call: -
cdr3_aa: CASSTPGRSNQPQHF
cdr3_nt: TGTGCCAGCAGTACCCCGGGACGCAGCAATCAGCCCCAGCATTTT

j_call: TRBJ2-1
clone_size: many
v_call: TRBV7-2
d_call: TRBD2
cdr3_aa: CASSLATSGRYNEQFF
cdr3_nt: TGTGCCAGCAGCTTAGCTACTAGCGGGAGGTACAATGAGCAGTTCTTC

j_call: TRBJ2-7
clone_size: many
v_call: TRBV11-1
d_call: -
cdr3_aa: CASSITTGLGPYEQYF
cdr3_nt: TGTGCCAGCAGCATCACGACGGGACTCGGCCCCTACGAGCAGTACTTC

j_call: TRBJ1-1
clone_size: medium-sized
v_call: TRBV6-1
d_call: TRBD1
cdr3_aa: CASRGGQGVSEAFF
cdr3_nt: TGTGCCAGCAGGGGGGGACAGGGGGTGAGTGAAGCTTTCTTT

j_call: TRBJ2-7
clone_size: -
v_call: TRBV20-1
d_call: TRBD1
cdr3_aa: CSALPGQGNEQYF
cdr3_nt: TGCAGTGCCTTACCGGGACAGGGAAACGAGCAGTACTTC

j_call: TRBJ1-1
clone_size: many
v_call: TRBV2
d_call: -
cdr3_aa: CASSEEVNTEAFF
cdr3_nt: TGTGCCAGCAGTGAAGAGGTTAACACTGAAGCTTTCTTT

j_call: TRBJ2-7
clone_size: medium-sized
v_call: TRBV27
d_call: -
cdr3_aa: CASSFPTRHEQYF
cdr3_nt: TGTGCCAGCAGTTTCCCGACACGCCACGAGCAGTACTTC

j_call: TRBJ1-2
clone_size: many
v_call: TRBV5-1
d_call: -
cdr3_aa: CASRSQTGYGYGYTF
cdr3_nt: TGCGCCAGCAGGTCTCAGACAGGTTATGGCTATGGCTACACCTTC

j_call: TRBJ2-7
clone_size: many
v_call: TRBV20-1
d_call: -
cdr3_aa: CSASFLHSYEQYF
cdr3_nt: TGCAGTGCTAGTTTTCTACACTCCTACGAGCAGTACTTC

j_call: TRBJ2-7
clone_size: -
v_call: TRBV5-1
d_call: TRBD1
cdr3_aa: CASSPLGRGQGEQYF
cdr3_nt: TGCGCCAGCAGCCCCCTCGGCAGGGGGCAGGGCGAGCAGTACTTC

j_call: TRBJ2-3
clone_size: many
v_call: TRBV7-2
d_call: TRBD2
cdr3_aa: CASSLSLRLTSEGADTQYF
cdr3_nt: TGTGCCAGCAGCTTAAGCCTCCGGTTGACTAGCGAGGGCGCAGATACGCAGTATTTT

j_call: TRBJ1-1
clone_size: many
v_call: TRBV2
d_call: -
cdr3_aa: CASRALAGGGTEAFF
cdr3_nt: TGTGCCAGCAGGGCCTTGGCTGGAGGAGGGACTGAAGCTTTCTTT

j_call: TRBJ2-7
clone_size: many
v_call: TRBV10-2
d_call: TRBD1
cdr3_aa: CASRPGQGAYQPYEQYF
cdr3_nt: TGCGCCAGCAGACCGGGACAGGGTGCATATCAGCCCTACGAGCAGTACTTC

j_call: TRBJ2-1
clone_size: -
v_call: TRBV2
d_call: TRBD1
cdr3_aa: CASSGQGASYNEQFF
cdr3_nt: TGTGCCAGCAGTGGGCAGGGGGCCTCCTACAATGAGCAGTTCTTC

j_call: TRBJ2-7
clone_size: -
v_call: TRBV24-1
d_call: TRBD2
cdr3_aa: CATSDPAGGDEQYF
cdr3_nt: TGTGCCACCAGTGACCCCGCGGGGGGCGACGAGCAGTACTTC

j_call: TRBJ1-1
clone_size: many
v_call: TRBV5-1
d_call: TRBD1
cdr3_aa: CASNPGQGFTEAFF
cdr3_nt: TGCGCCAGCAACCCCGGACAGGGTTTTACTGAAGCTTTCTTT

j_call: TRBJ2-5
clone_size: many
v_call: TRBV10-3
d_call: TRBD2
cdr3_aa: CAIKGAGAHKETQYF
cdr3_nt: TGTGCCATCAAAGGAGCGGGAGCTCACAAAGAGACCCAGTACTTC

j_call: TRBJ1-4
clone_size: many
v_call: TRBV12-3/TRBV12-4
d_call: -
cdr3_aa: CASRLDRGGVVEKLFF
cdr3_nt: TGTGCCAGCAGATTGGACCGTGGGGGGGTTGTTGAAAAACTGTTTTTT

j_call: TRBJ2-1
clone_size: many
v_call: TRBV11-2
d_call: -
cdr3_aa: CASSLVWDSYNEQFF
cdr3_nt: TGTGCCAGCAGCTTAGTGTGGGACTCCTACAATGAGCAGTTCTTC

j_call: TRBJ2-7
clone_size: many
v_call: TRBV3-1
d_call: -
cdr3_aa: CASSQSTREQYF
cdr3_nt: TGTGCCAGCAGCCAATCGACAAGGGAGCAGTACTTC

j_call: TRBJ2-4
clone_size: many
v_call: TRBV7-9
d_call: -
cdr3_aa: CASSTPGQHSPFIQYF
cdr3_nt: TGTGCCAGCAGCACGCCGGGACAACACAGCCCCTTCATTCAGTACTTC